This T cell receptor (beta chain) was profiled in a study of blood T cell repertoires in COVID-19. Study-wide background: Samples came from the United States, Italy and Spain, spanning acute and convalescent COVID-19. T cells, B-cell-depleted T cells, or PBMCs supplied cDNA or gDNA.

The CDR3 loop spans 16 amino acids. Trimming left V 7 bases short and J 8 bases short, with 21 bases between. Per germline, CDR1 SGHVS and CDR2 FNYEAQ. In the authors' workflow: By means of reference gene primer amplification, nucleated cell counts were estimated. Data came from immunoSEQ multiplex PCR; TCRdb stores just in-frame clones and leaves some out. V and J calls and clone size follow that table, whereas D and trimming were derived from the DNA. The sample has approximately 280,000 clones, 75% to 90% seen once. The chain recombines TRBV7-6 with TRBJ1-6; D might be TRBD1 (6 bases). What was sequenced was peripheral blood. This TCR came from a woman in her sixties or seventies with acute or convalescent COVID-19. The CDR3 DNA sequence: TGTGCCAGCACCGACGGGTCACAGGGAGACTATTCACCCCTCCACTTT. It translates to CASTDGSQGDYSPLHF.